The subject of this entry is one T cell receptor beta chain. Its antigen is unknown. Donors included only healthy HIV-negative adults lacking recent acute infections or vaccinations. Donors were Caucasian adults residing in Nashville, Tennessee, USA. Germline V gives CDR1 SGHAT, CDR2 FQNNGV. This CDR3 has 13 amino acids. With 1 base removed from V and 4 bases from J, the gap between germline ends came to 7 bases. This specimen comes from a study of shared clonotypes between healthy human individuals. Regarding the study as a whole: Measured sharing among donors was expected to vary with sequencing depth.

The quantity of DNA used in unsorted PBMC replicate PCRs was approximately 300 ng, corresponding to tens of thousands of T cell genomes. Method: immunoSEQ multiplex PCR; TCRdb's copy keeps in-frame clones and lacks some. The sample carries some 530,000 clones, more than 65% recorded once. Material for sequencing was PBMCs. The chain links TRBV11-2 to TRBJ2-5; D is ambiguous. This clonotype originated in a woman between 40 and 55 years old in good health. Some clones in this sample may be carry-over from other donors' samples. In DNA, the CDR3 is TGTGCCAGCAGCTTAGGACTCTCAGAGACCCAGTACTTC. It specifies CASSLGLSETQYF.